This T cell receptor beta chain originates from a study of response to subunit inactivated influenza vaccine. To note about this clonotype: Its antigen is unknown.

TCRdb fed the RT-PCR reads into MiXCR, producing one record per CDR3 protein. There are over 450,000 distinct CDR3 sequences in the sample; 10% to 15% occur only once, and around 14% lies in the top ten. Germline V gives CDR1 SQVTM, CDR2 ANQGSEA. Trimming shortened V by 2 bases and J by 4 bases, and 9 bases separated the two germline ends. The CDR3 loop spans 13 amino acids. Study-wide findings and caveats: Authors suggested each seasonal flu vaccination may recruit only limited numbers of new T cells.

The J gene is TRBJ2-1, the V gene TRBV29-1; D is undetermined. The sequencing used PBMCs from blood, collected around seven weeks after vaccination. This TCR was sampled from a man aged 50-60 years who received an inactivated influenza vaccine. This CDR3 reads CSVERPFYNEQFF. CDR3 in DNA: TGCAGCGTTGAAAGGCCTTTTTACAATGAGCAGTTCTTC.